This is a list of T cell receptor beta chains from one sample in a study of radiotherapy plus CTLA-4 blockade in lung cancer. Generated by immunoSEQ multiplex PCR, the TCRdb table keeps only in-frame clones and is missing some. The sample lists about 97,000 clones, about four fifths occurring once. The sample in question was peripheral blood, obtained from a patient treated with radiotherapy plus ipilimumab. The receptor set was obtained from a human donor with non-small cell lung cancer who had a partial response to radiotherapy plus ipilimumab. Some clones in this sample may be carry-over from other donors' samples. CDR3s include the opening cysteine and the closing phenylalanine or tryptophan. The D gene is left open where the match is weak. Rows may omit the clone size; those that give it use once, few, many or a size class.

CDR3	DNA	V	J	size	D
CASSPGLGNQPQHF	TGCGCCAGCAGCCCAGGTTTGGGCAATCAGCCCCAGCATTTT	TRBV5-1	TRBJ1-5	-	-
CASSALAGEDEQYF	TGTGCCAGCAGCGCCCTAGCGGGGGAAGACGAGCAGTACTTC	TRBV7-2	TRBJ2-7	-	TRBD2
CASSQDFPAGANVLTF	TGTGCCAGCAGCCAAGATTTTCCGGCTGGGGCCAACGTCCTGACTTTC	TRBV4-2	TRBJ2-6	-	-
CASSLPGQGGSYEQYF	TGTGCCAGCAGCCTACCGGGACAGGGAGGGTCATACGAGCAGTACTTC	TRBV5-4	TRBJ2-7	-	TRBD1
CASSWSGRTDTQYF	TGCGCCAGCAGCTGGAGCGGGAGAACAGATACGCAGTATTTT	TRBV5-1	TRBJ2-3	few	TRBD2
CASGLAGAYEQYF	TGTGCCAGCGGACTAGCGGGGGCCTACGAGCAGTACTTC	TRBV2	TRBJ2-7	once	TRBD2
CASSFINEQFF	TGTGCCAGCAGTTTTATCAATGAGCAGTTCTTC	TRBV27	TRBJ2-1	-	-
CASSLGQAYGYTF	TGTGCCAGCAGCCTCGGACAAGCCTATGGCTACACCTTC	TRBV27	TRBJ1-2	-	-
CATSETTGWNYGYTF	TGTGCCACCAGCGAGACGACAGGGTGGAACTATGGCTACACCTTC	TRBV15	TRBJ1-2	-	TRBD1
CASSERQGRDTEAFF	TGCGCCAGCAGTGAGAGACAGGGGAGGGACACTGAAGCTTTCTTT	TRBV10-2	TRBJ1-1	-	TRBD1
CASSRLAGGTDTQYF	TGTGCCAGCAGTCGTCTAGCGGGAGGCACAGATACGCAGTATTTT	TRBV6-4	TRBJ2-3	-	TRBD2
CASSLKVTFNNEQFF	TGTGCCAGCAGTTTAAAGGTGACTTTTAACAATGAGCAGTTCTTC	TRBV27	TRBJ2-1	-	-
CASSELRGNGGELFF	TGTGCCAGCAGTGAATTACGCGGGAACGGCGGGGAGCTGTTTTTT	TRBV2	TRBJ2-2	few	-
CASSRPQGAGANVLTF	TGTGCCAGCAGCCGACCCCAGGGCGCTGGGGCCAACGTCCTGACTTTC	TRBV28	TRBJ2-6	-	-
CASSYGGSTDTQYF	TGTGCCAGCAGCTATGGGGGGAGCACAGATACGCAGTATTTT	TRBV7-2	TRBJ2-3	-	-
CASSVNTVSGYTF	TGTGCCAGCAGCGTTAACACAGTTTCTGGCTACACCTTC	TRBV7-8	TRBJ1-2	-	-
CASSLGLAETYEQYF	TGTGCCAGCAGCTTAGGACTAGCGGAAACCTACGAGCAGTACTTC	TRBV7-8	TRBJ2-7	once	TRBD2
CASSDERETQYF	TGCGCCAGCAGTGATGAGAGGGAGACCCAGTACTTC	TRBV10-1	TRBJ2-5	-	-
CASSLLGSGPYNEQFF	TGCGCCAGCAGCTTGCTAGGGAGTGGTCCCTACAATGAGCAGTTCTTC	TRBV5-1	TRBJ2-1	few	-
CASSLGWTTRGEQYF	TGTGCCAGCAGCTTAGGATGGACCACCCGGGGTGAGCAGTACTTC	TRBV7-8	TRBJ2-5	-	-
CASTMGYLTLTSGRSEQYF	TGTGCCAGCACAATGGGGTACCTTACTTTGACTAGCGGGAGGAGCGAGCAGTACTTC	TRBV28	TRBJ2-7	-	TRBD2
CASSAFSGGSYEQYF	TGTGCCAGCAGTGCGTTTAGCGGGGGCTCCTACGAGCAGTACTTC	TRBV6-1	TRBJ2-7	-	TRBD2
CASSFRRGNTGELFF	TGTGCCAGCAGCTTTCGGAGGGGGAACACCGGGGAGCTGTTTTTT	TRBV7-2	TRBJ2-2	-	-
CASSPGAGFDRYTF	TGTGCCAGCAGCCCAGGGGCAGGGTTTGATCGCTACACCTTC	TRBV11-2	TRBJ1-2	-	-
CAIRTPRSTEAFF	TGTGCCATCAGGACACCCCGAAGCACTGAAGCTTTCTTT	TRBV10-3	TRBJ1-1	-	-
CASSQESGTSGSMKTQYF	TGTGCCAGCAGCCAAGAATCCGGGACTAGCGGGAGTATGAAGACCCAGTACTTC	TRBV4-2	TRBJ2-5	-	TRBD2
CASRDRGTETQYF	TGTGCCAGCAGAGACAGGGGCACGGAGACCCAGTACTTC	TRBV6-1	TRBJ2-5	once	TRBD1
CASSAAYEQYF	TGTGCCAGCAGTGCAGCCTACGAGCAGTACTTC	TRBV2	TRBJ2-7	-	-
CASSKQPGNGETDTQYF	TGTGCCAGCAGCAAACAGCCAGGAAACGGGGAGACAGATACGCAGTATTTT	TRBV9	TRBJ2-3	once	-
CASQPVGVYNEQFF	TGTGCCAGCCAGCCGGTCGGGGTCTACAATGAGCAGTTCTTC	TRBV2	TRBJ2-1	-	-
CASSRSGTNSYEQYF	TGTGCCAGCAGTCGTAGCGGAACTAACTCCTACGAGCAGTACTTC	TRBV7-2	TRBJ2-7	-	-
CSVARGGNTIYF	TGCAGCGTTGCTCGGGGTGGAAACACCATATATTTT	TRBV29-1	TRBJ1-3	-	-
CSARDGGEQFF	TGCAGCGCGCGCGACGGGGGTGAGCAGTTCTTC	TRBV29-1	TRBJ2-1	-	-
CASRVTGDTYEQYF	TGTGCCAGCAGAGTGACAGGGGACACCTACGAGCAGTACTTC	TRBV6-6	TRBJ2-7	few	TRBD1
CASSPGLAVYNEQFF	TGCGCCAGCAGCCCGGGACTAGCGGTTTACAATGAGCAGTTCTTC	TRBV4-1	TRBJ2-1	few	TRBD2
CASSIADSSGNEQFF	TGTGCCAGTAGTATAGCCGACAGCTCAGGCAATGAGCAGTTCTTC	TRBV19	TRBJ2-1	few	-
CACVGRSYEQYF	TGTGCCTGCGTAGGGAGGTCCTACGAGCAGTACTTC	TRBV30	TRBJ2-7	-	-
CASSLAGSGRAGTGELFF	TGTGCCAGCAGCTTAGCCGGTAGCGGGAGGGCCGGAACCGGGGAGCTGTTTTTT	TRBV11-1	TRBJ2-2	-	TRBD2
CASSLWTGLGTGELFF	TGTGCCAGCAGCCTATGGACAGGGTTGGGAACCGGGGAGCTGTTTTTT	TRBV7-6	TRBJ2-2	-	TRBD1
CATSRNGQPETQYF	TGTGCCACCAGCAGAAACGGACAGCCGGAGACCCAGTACTTC	TRBV15	TRBJ2-5	once	-
CASKPPAGDTQYF	TGTGCCAGCAAACCACCAGCGGGGGATACGCAGTATTTT	TRBV6-5	TRBJ2-3	-	TRBD2
CASSPQTPEAFF	TGTGCCAGTAGTCCCCAGACTCCTGAAGCTTTCTTT	TRBV19	TRBJ1-1	-	-
CASSQDPAARGSYEQYF	TGCGCCAGCAGCCAAGATCCGGCGGCGCGGGGCTCCTACGAGCAGTACTTC	TRBV4-1	TRBJ2-7	-	-
CAITGTGITEAFF	TGTGCCATCACCGGGACAGGCATCACTGAAGCTTTCTTT	TRBV10-3	TRBJ1-1	-	TRBD1
CASSEGGGARNTIYF	TGTGCCAGCAGCGAAGGCGGCGGGGCAAGAAACACCATATATTTT	TRBV28	TRBJ1-3	-	-
CARARSKTGREPQHF	TGTGCCAGGGCGCGCTCGAAGACAGGGCGTGAGCCCCAGCATTTT	TRBV6-5	TRBJ1-5	-	TRBD1
CASSTGGAGGYTF	TGTGCCAGCAGCACGGGGGGCGCGGGGGGCTACACCTTC	TRBV11-3	TRBJ1-2	-	-
CASSDSAANFNEQFF	TGTGCCAGCAGTGACTCAGCCGCCAACTTCAATGAGCAGTTCTTC	TRBV6-4	TRBJ2-1	-	-
CASSQKAGGYEETQYF	TGTGCCAGCAGTCAAAAGGCAGGGGGGTATGAAGAGACCCAGTACTTC	TRBV7-2	TRBJ2-5	-	-
CASSFTGGGGQPQHF	TGTGCCAGCAGCTTCACAGGGGGCGGCGGGCAGCCCCAGCATTTT	TRBV7-9	TRBJ1-5	-	TRBD1
CASSQGDQRGQFF	TGCGCCAGCAGCCAGGGGGACCAGAGAGGGCAGTTCTTC	TRBV5-1	TRBJ2-1	-	TRBD1
CASSPFESSYNSPLHF	TGTGCCAGCTCACCATTCGAGAGCTCCTATAATTCACCCCTCCACTTT	TRBV18	TRBJ1-6	few	-
CASSELGRGADTQYF	TGTGCCAGCAGTGAATTAGGGCGGGGGGCAGATACGCAGTATTTT	TRBV6-1	TRBJ2-3	few	TRBD2
CASTQGSSYEQYF	TGTGCCAGCACTCAGGGTTCCTCCTACGAGCAGTACTTC	TRBV28	TRBJ2-7	-	-
CASSSIQGNEQFF	TGTGCCAGCAGCTCAATACAGGGGAATGAGCAGTTCTTC	TRBV7-7	TRBJ2-1	-	TRBD1